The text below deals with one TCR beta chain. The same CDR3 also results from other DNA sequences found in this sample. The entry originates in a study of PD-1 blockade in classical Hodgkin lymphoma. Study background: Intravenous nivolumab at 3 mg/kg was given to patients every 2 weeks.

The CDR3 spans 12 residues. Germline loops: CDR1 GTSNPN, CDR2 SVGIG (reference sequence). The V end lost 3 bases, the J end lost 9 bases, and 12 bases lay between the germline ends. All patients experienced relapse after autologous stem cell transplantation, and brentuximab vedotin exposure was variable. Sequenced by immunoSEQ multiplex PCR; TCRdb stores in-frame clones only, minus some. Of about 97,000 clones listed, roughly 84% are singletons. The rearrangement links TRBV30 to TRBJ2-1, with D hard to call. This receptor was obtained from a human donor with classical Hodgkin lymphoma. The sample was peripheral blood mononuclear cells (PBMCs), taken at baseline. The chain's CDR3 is CAWSTSLVEQFF. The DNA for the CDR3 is TGTGCCTGGAGCACCTCCTTGGTTGAGCAGTTCTTC.